This T cell receptor beta chain was identified in a study of cytomegalovirus exposure and HLA in healthy donors. CDR3 length: 15 amino acids. The germline CDR1 and CDR2 sequences are MDHEN and SYDVKM. The V and J ends lost 5 bases and 2 bases, in that order; junction bases with no gene match: 5. PCR primers comprised 60 Vbeta and 13 Jbeta primers. This table comes from immunoSEQ multiplex PCR, and its TCRdb copy is limited to in-frame clones, with some not included. This table holds about 150,000 clones, roughly 82% found once. These donors counted as nominally healthy when sampled, but unrecorded immune exposures were likely.

This TCR was sampled from a man aged 45-60 years in good health and CMV-seropositive. V is TRBV28 and J is TRBJ2-7, with 11 positions matching TRBD2. The sequenced sample was PBMCs. CDR3 protein: CASSPGLAATYEQYF. CDR3 DNA sequence: TGTGCCAGCAGTCCGGGACTAGCGGCCACCTACGAGCAGTACTTC.